This TCR beta chain was sequenced in a study of T cells in Graves' hyperthyroidism and ophthalmopathy. With V trimmed by 3 bases and J by 5 bases, 5 bases remained unmatched. CDR3 length equals 14 residues. Per germline, CDR1 MGHDK and CDR2 SYGVNS. TCR beta CDR3 region amplification was performed from RNA transcripts. First-round RT-PCR of the TCR CDR3 relied on the HTBI primer set. MiXCR, run by TCRdb on the multiplex PCR reads, gives a single entry per CDR3 protein. The repertoire has 300,000 to 450,000 distinct CDR3 sequences, about 16% of them found once; the top ten carry about 31%. Patients were aged 18 to 65, had disease duration under 2 months, and had newly diagnosed hyperthyroidism. Isolation of PBMCs was performed on around 9.4 ml fresh peripheral blood. A few counts support this clonotype.

This sequence originates from a woman aged 25 to 39 with Graves' hyperthyroidism. This chain joins TRBV25-1 and TRBJ2-5; 8 nucleotides match TRBD1. The sequenced material came from blood. The CDR3 DNA reads as TGTGCCAGCAGTGACAGGGGGCAGGTGGAGACCCAGTACTTC. Residues: CASSDRGQVETQYF. Variable domain in full (rest from reference TRBV25-1 and TRBJ2-5): EADIYQTPRYLVIGTGKKITLECSQTMGHDKMYWYQQDPGMELHLIHYSYGVNSTEKGDLSSESTVSRIRTEHFPLTLESARPSHTSQYLCASSDRGQVETQYFGPGTRLLVL.